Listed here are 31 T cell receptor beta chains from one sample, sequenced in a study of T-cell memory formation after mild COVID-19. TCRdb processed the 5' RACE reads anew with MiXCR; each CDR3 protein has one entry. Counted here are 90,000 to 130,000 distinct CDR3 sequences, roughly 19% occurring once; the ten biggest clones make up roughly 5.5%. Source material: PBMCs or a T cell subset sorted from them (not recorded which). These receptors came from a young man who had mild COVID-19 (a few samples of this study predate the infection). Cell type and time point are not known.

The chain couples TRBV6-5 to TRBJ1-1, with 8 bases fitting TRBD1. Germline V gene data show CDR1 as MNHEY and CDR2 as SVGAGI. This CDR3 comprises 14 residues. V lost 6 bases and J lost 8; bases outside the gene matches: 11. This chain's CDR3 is CASSPRTGKGEAFF. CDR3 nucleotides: TGTGCCAGCAGCCCCAGGACAGGGAAGGGGGAAGCTTTCTTT.

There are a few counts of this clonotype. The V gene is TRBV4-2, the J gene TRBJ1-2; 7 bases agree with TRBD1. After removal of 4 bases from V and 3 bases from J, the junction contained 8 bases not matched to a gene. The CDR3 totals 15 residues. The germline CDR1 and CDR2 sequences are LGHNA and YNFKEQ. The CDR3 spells CASSRDRDNYYGYTF. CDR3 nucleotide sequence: TGTGCCAGCAGCCGCGACAGGGACAATTACTATGGCTACACCTTC.

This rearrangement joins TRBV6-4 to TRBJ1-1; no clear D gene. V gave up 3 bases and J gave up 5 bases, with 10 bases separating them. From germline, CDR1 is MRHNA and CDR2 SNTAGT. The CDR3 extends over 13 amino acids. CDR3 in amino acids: CASSEEEGTEAFF. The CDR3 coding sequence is TGTGCCAGCAGTGAAGAAGAGGGAACTGAAGCTTTCTTT.

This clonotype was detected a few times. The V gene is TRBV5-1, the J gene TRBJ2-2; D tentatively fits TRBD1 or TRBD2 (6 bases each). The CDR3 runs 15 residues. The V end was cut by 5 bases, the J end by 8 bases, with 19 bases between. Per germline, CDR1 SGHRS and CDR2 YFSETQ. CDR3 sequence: CASRPFGGPTGELFF. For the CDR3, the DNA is TGCGCCAGCAGACCCTTCGGGGGCCCCACGGGGGAGCTGTTTTTT. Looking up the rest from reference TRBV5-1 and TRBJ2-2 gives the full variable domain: KAGVTQTPRYLIKTRGQQVTLSCSPISGHRSVSWYQQTPGQGLQFLFEYFSETQRNKGNFPGRFSGRQFSNSRSEMNVSTLELGDSALYLCASRPFGGPTGELFFGEGSRLTVL.

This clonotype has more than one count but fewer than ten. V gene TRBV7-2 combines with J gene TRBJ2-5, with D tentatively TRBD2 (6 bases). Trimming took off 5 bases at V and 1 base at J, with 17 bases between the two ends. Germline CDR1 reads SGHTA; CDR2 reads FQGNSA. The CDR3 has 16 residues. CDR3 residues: CASSLGSPLFQETQYF. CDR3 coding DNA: TGTGCCAGCAGCCTCGGGAGCCCCCTCTTCCAAGAGACCCAGTACTTC.

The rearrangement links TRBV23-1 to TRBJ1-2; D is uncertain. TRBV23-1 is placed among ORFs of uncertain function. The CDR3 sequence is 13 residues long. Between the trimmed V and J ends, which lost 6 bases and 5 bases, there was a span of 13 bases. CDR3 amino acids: CASRPYAQYGYTF. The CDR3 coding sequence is TGCGCCAGCAGACCCTACGCCCAGTATGGCTACACCTTC.

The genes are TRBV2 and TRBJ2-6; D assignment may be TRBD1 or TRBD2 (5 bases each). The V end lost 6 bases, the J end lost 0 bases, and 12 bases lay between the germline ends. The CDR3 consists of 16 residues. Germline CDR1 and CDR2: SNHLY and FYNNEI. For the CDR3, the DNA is TGTGCCAGCAGACGGGACGGGGACTCTGGGGCCAACGTCCTGACTTTC. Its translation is CASRRDGDSGANVLTF.

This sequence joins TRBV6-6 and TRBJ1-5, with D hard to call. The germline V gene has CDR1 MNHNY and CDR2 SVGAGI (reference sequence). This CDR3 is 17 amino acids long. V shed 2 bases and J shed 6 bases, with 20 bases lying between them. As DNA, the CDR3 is TGTGCCAGCAGTTACCAAAACGAGAGACGGTTCGGTCAGCCCCAGCATTTT. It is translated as CASSYQNERRFGQPQHF.

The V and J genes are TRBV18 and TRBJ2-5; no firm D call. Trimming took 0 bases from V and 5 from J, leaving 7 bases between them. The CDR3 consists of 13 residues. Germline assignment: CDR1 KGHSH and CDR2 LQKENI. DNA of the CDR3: TGTGCCAGCTCACCACCCGGTTTGGAGACCCAGTACTTC. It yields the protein CASSPPGLETQYF.

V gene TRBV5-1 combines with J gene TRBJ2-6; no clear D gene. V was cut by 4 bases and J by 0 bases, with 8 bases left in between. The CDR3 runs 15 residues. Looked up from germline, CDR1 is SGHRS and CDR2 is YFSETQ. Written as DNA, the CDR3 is TGCGCCAGCAGCCCAACAGCCTCTGGGGCCAACGTCCTGACTTTC. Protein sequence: CASSPTASGANVLTF.

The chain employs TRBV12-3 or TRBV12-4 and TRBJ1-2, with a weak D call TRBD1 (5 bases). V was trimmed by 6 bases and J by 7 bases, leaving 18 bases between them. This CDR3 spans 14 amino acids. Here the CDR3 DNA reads TGTGCCAGCAGGGCAGGGAGGTCGGGATCTGGCTACACCTTC. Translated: CASRAGRSGSGYTF.

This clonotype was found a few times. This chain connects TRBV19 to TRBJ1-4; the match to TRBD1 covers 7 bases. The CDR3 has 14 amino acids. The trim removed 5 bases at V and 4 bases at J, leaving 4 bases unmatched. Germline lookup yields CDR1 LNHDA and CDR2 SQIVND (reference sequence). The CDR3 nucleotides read TGTGCCAGTAGTTGGCGACAGGGTAATGAAAAACTGTTTTTT. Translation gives CASSWRQGNEKLFF. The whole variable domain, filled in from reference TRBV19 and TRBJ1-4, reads DGGITQSPKYLFRKEGQNVTLSCEQNLNHDAMYWYRQDPGQGLRLIYYSQIVNDFQKGDIAEGYSVSREKKESFPLTVTSAQKNPTAFYLCASSWRQGNEKLFFGSGTQLSVL.

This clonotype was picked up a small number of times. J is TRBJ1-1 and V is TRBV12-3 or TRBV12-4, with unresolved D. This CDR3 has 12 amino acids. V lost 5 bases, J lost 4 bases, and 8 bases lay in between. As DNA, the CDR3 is TGTGCCAGCAGTCCCTTGGGCACTGAAGCTTTCTTT. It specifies CASSPLGTEAFF.

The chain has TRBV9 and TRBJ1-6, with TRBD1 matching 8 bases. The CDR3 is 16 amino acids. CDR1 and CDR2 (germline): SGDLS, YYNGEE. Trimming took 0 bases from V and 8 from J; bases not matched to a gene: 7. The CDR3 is CASSVAGTGEHSPLHF. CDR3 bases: TGTGCCAGCAGCGTAGCCGGGACAGGAGAGCATTCACCCCTCCACTTT.

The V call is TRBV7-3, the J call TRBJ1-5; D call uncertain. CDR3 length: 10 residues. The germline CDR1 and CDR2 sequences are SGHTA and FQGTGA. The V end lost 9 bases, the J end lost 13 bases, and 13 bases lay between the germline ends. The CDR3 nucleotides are TGTGCCAGGGGAGGGCTTCGGCAGCATTTT. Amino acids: CARGGLRQHF.

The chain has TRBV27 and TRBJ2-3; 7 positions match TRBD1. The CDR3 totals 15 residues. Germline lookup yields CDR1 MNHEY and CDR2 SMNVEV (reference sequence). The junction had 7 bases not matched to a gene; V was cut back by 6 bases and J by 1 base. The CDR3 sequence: CASRRTGVGTDTQYF. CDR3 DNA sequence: TGTGCCAGCAGACGTACAGGGGTAGGCACAGATACGCAGTATTTT.

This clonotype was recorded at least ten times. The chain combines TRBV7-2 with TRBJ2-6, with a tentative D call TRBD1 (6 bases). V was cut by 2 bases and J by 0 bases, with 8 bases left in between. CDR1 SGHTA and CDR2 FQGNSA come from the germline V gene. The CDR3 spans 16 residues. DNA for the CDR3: TGTGCCAGCAGCTTACAGGGGCCCTCTGGGGCCAACGTCCTGACTTTC. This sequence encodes CASSLQGPSGANVLTF.

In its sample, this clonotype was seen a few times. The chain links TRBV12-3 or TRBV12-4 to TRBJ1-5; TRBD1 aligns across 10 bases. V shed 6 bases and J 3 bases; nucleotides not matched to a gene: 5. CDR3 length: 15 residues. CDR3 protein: CASSRGQGYNQPQHF. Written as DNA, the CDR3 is TGTGCCAGCAGCCGGGGACAGGGGTACAATCAGCCCCAGCATTTT.

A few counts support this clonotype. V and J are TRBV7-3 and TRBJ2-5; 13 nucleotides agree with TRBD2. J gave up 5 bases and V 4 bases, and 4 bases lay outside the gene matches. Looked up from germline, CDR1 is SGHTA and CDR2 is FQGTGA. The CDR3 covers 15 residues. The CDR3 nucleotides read TGTGCCAGCAGCTCAGCGGGACTAGCGGGGGAGACCCAGTACTTC. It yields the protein CASSSAGLAGETQYF.

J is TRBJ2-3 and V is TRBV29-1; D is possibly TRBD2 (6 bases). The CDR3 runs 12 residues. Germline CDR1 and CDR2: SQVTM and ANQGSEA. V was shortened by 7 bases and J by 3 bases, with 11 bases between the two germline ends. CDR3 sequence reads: CSGVGGTDTQYF. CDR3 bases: TGCAGCGGGGTCGGGGGAACAGATACGCAGTATTTT.

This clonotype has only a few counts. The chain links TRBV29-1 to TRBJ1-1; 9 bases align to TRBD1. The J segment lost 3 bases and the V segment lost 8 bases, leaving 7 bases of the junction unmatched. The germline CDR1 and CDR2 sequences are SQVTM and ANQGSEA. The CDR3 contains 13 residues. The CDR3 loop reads CSTMGQGYTEAFF. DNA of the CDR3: TGCAGCACAATGGGACAGGGATACACTGAAGCTTTCTTT. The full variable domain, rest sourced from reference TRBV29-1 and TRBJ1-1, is SAVISQKPSRDICQRGTSLTIQCQVDSQVTMMFWYRQQPGQSLTLIATANQGSEATYESGFVIDKFPISRPNLTFSTLTVSNMSPEDSSIYLCSTMGQGYTEAFFGQGTRLTVV.

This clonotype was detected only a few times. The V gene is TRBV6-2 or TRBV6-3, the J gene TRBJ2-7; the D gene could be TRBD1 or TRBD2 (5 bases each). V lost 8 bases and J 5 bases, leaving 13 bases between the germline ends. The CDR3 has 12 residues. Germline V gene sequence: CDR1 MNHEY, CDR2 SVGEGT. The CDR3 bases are TGTGCCAGCCGGGACCCCCCTGACGAGCAGTACTTC. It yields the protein CASRDPPDEQYF.

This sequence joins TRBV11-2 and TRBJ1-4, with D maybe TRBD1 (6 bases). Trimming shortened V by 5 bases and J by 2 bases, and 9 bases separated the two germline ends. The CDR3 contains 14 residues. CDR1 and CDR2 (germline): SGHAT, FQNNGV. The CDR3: CASSTGYTNEKLFF. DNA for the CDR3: TGTGCCAGCAGCACAGGGTATACTAATGAAAAACTGTTTTTT.

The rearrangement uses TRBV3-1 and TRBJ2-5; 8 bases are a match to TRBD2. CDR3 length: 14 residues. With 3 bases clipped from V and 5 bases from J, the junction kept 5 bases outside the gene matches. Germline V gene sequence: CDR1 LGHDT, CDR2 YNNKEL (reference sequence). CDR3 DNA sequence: TGTGCCAGCAGCCAGGGACTAGTCGGTGAGACCCAGTACTTC. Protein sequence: CASSQGLVGETQYF.

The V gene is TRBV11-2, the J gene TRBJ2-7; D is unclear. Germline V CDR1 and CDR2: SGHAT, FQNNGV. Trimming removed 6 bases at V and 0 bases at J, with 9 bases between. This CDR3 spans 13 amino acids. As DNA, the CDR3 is TGTGCCAGCAGGCCTTCGGCCTCCTACGAGCAGTACGTC. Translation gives CASRPSASYEQYV.

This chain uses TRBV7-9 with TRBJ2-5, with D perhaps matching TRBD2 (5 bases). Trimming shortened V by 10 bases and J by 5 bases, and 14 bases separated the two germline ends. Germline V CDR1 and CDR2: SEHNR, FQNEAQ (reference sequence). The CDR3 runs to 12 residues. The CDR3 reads CAIQPRGETQYF. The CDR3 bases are TGTGCCATACAACCGCGCGGGGAGACCCAGTACTTC.

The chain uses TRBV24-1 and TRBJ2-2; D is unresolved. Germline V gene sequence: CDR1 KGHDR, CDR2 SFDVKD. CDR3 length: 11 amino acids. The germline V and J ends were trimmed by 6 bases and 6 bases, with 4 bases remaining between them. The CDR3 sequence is CATSQAGELFF. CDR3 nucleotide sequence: TGTGCCACCAGTCAGGCCGGGGAGCTGTTTTTT.

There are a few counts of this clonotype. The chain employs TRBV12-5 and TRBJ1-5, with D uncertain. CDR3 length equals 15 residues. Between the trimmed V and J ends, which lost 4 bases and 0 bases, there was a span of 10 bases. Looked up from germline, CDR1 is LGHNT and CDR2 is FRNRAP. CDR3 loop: CASGSGMDSNQPQHF. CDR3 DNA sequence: TGTGCTAGTGGTTCCGGAATGGATAGCAATCAGCCCCAGCATTTT. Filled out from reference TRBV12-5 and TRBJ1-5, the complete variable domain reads DARVTQTPRHKVTEMGQEVTMRCQPILGHNTVFWYRQTMMQGLELLAYFRNRAPLDDSGMPKDRFSAEMPDATLATLKIQPSEPRDSAVYFCASGSGMDSNQPQHFGDGTRLSIL.

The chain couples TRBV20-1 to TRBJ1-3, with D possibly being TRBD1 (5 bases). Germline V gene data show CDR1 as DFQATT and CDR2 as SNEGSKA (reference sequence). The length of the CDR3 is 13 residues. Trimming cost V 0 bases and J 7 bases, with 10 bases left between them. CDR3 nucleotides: TGCAGTGCTAGAGAGGACAATACGAACACCATATATTTT. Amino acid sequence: CSAREDNTNTIYF.

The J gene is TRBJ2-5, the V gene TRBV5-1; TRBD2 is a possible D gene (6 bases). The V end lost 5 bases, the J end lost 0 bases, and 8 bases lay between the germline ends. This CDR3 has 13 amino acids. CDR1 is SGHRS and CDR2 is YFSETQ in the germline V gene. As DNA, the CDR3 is TGCGCCAGCAGTCGGGAGAACCAAGAGACCCAGTACTTC. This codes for CASSRENQETQYF.

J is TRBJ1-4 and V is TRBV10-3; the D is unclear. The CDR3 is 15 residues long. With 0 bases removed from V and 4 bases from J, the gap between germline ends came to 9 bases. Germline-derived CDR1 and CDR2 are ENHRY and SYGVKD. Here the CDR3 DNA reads TGTGCCATCAGTGAGTCGACACGGAGTAATGAAAAACTGTTTTTT. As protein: CAISESTRSNEKLFF.